Presented here are 18 T cell receptor beta chains from one specimen sequenced in a study of blood T cells in healthy people across ages. Next came a second PCR, run for about 7 to 12 cycles, which used a sample-barcoded 5' primer along with a J-beta primer mix. MiXCR, run by TCRdb on the 5' RACE reads, gives a single entry per CDR3 protein. Of more than 450,000 distinct CDR3 sequences in the sample, about 27% are singletons; the top ten hold about 3.3%. The sample was also linked to a second study, of T cells of mothers and their children.

The sample consisted of blood. These receptors came from a boy between 2 and 15 years old in good health.

The chain links TRBV2 to TRBJ2-5; D perhaps matches TRBD1 (6 bases). The V gene's germline CDR1 is SNHLY and CDR2 FYNNEI. The V and J ends lost 0 bases and 3 bases respectively, with 8 bases between them. The CDR3 is made up of 14 amino acids. CDR3 amino acids: CASSEAAGEETQYF. Here the CDR3 DNA reads TGTGCCAGCAGTGAAGCTGCAGGGGAAGAGACCCAGTACTTC.

This clonotype showed up just a few times. The CDR3 DNA is TGCAGTGCTAGAGGGAGGAGGGTTGGGACTGAAGCTTTCTTT. Translated: CSARGRRVGTEAFF. The chain employs TRBV20-1 and TRBJ1-1, with no clear D. This CDR3 has 14 amino acids. V lost 1 base and J 5 bases, leaving 14 bases between the germline ends. Germline lookup yields CDR1 DFQATT and CDR2 SNEGSKA (reference sequence).

This chain connects TRBV10-3 to TRBJ2-1, with D possibly matching TRBD1 (5 bases). Germline CDR1 reads ENHRY; CDR2 reads SYGVKD. Trimming removed 3 bases at V and 0 bases at J, with 9 bases between. The CDR3 consists of 15 residues. CDR3 bases: TGTGCCATCAGTGATGGCAGGGTCTCCTACAATGAGCAGTTCTTC. This sequence encodes CAISDGRVSYNEQFF.

This clonotype has more than one count but fewer than ten. This chain connects TRBV20-1 to TRBJ1-1; D is possibly TRBD1 (5 bases). Trimming left V 3 bases short and J 4 bases short, with 9 bases between. Per germline, CDR1 DFQATT and CDR2 SNEGSKA (reference sequence). This CDR3 comprises 12 residues. The CDR3 spells CSASGGTTEAFF. The CDR3 region has the DNA TGCAGTGCTAGTGGGGGGACCACTGAAGCTTTCTTT.

This clonotype was seen only a few times. CDR3 coding DNA: TGTGCCACCAGCAGACTAGCGTACCAAGAGACCCAGTACTTC. The encoded protein is CATSRLAYQETQYF. V is TRBV15 and J is TRBJ2-5; tentatively, D is TRBD2 (6 bases). This CDR3 is 14 amino acids long. The V gene's germline CDR1 is LNHNV and CDR2 YYDKDF (reference sequence). V was clipped by 2 bases and J by 0 bases, with 7 bases between them.

This clonotype was observed a few times. This chain connects TRBV20-1 to TRBJ2-5; TRBD1 matches 7 bases. The J call is in doubt because the DNA end fits TRBJ2-7 better. The length of the CDR3 is 12 residues. Germline V gene lookup returns CDR1 DFQATT and CDR2 SNEGSKA (reference sequence). The DNA for the CDR3 is TGCAGTGCTAGGACAGGGATCTACGAGCAGTACTTC. Translating gives CSARTGIYEQYF.

V gene TRBV27 combines with J gene TRBJ1-1; TRBD1 aligns across 7 bases. V trimming: 6 bases; J trimming: 0 bases; junction bases outside the gene matches: 1. CDR3 length: 13 amino acids. Per the germline V gene, CDR1 is MNHEY and CDR2 is SMNVEV (reference sequence). CDR3 in amino acids: CASRTGMNTEAFF. The CDR3 nucleotides are TGTGCCAGCAGGACAGGGATGAACACTGAAGCTTTCTTT.

The V call is TRBV20-1, the J call TRBJ2-5; possibly TRBD1 for D (5 bases). This CDR3 is 12 amino acids long. Germline V gene sequence: CDR1 DFQATT, CDR2 SNEGSKA (reference sequence). The V and J ends lost 4 bases and 2 bases respectively, with 8 bases between them. The CDR3 region is CSANDRQETQYF. The CDR3 DNA reads TGCAGTGCTAATGACAGACAAGAGACCCAGTACTTC.

This clonotype was counted a few times. The J gene is TRBJ2-5, the V gene TRBV4-1, with a weak D call TRBD1 (5 bases). Trimming removed 1 base at V and 3 bases at J, with 9 bases between. Germline values: CDR1 MGHRA, CDR2 YSYEKL. The CDR3 contains 14 residues. CDR3 sequence: CASSQVLGEETQYF. The CDR3 DNA sequence: TGCGCCAGCAGCCAAGTTCTAGGGGAAGAGACCCAGTACTTC.

There are a few counts of this clonotype. The chain links TRBV12-3 or TRBV12-4 to TRBJ2-2; possibly TRBD1 or TRBD2 for D (6 bases each). This CDR3 comprises 19 residues. Trimming left V 5 bases short and J 0 bases short, with 22 bases between. The CDR3 DNA reads TGTGCCAGCAGTACTTGGGGGCGGACCGGGGGCGCGAACACCGGGGAGCTGTTTTTT. Translating it yields CASSTWGRTGGANTGELFF.

Concerning this clonotype: Germline and junction disagree at one end, which may indicate a read error. The chain couples TRBV5-1 to TRBJ1-1; 11 nucleotides agree with TRBD1. The germline CDR1 and CDR2 sequences are SGHRS and YFSETQ. This CDR3 contains 19 residues. CDR3 residues: CAGSFRPRDRGYGNTEAFF. CDR3 bases: TGCGCCGGCAGCTTTCGCCCCCGGGACAGGGGGTACGGGAACACTGAAGCTTTCTTT.

Note on this clonotype: At one boundary the junction diverges from the germline segment, which might be a read error. The chain joins TRBV9 to TRBJ1-1; D uncertain. CDR3 length: 13 amino acids. Germline assignment: CDR1 SGDLS and CDR2 YYNGEE. CDR3 residues: CASSVEGNPEAFF. CDR3 sequence (DNA): TGTGCCAGCAGCGTAGAAGGGAACCCTGAAGCTTTCTTT.

J is TRBJ1-1 and V is TRBV6-5; no firm D call. The CDR3 spans 13 residues. V was trimmed by 5 bases and J by 10 bases, leaving 17 bases between them. Germline values: CDR1 MNHEY, CDR2 SVGAGI. The CDR3 nucleotides are TGTGCCAGCAGTAACGGCCTCCCCGAGGTAGCTTTCTTT. It specifies CASSNGLPEVAFF.

This clonotype was picked up a small number of times. The junction departs from the called germline gene at one end, perhaps through a read error. This chain joins TRBV10-3 and TRBJ2-5; D possibly matches TRBD1 or TRBD2 (5 bases each). CDR3 size: 13 residues. The germline V gene encodes CDR1 ENHRY and CDR2 SYGVKD. For the CDR3, the DNA is TGTGCCATCAGTGATAGGGCTGAAGGGACCAAGTACTTC. The encoded protein is CAISDRAEGTKYF.

This chain joins TRBV21-1 and TRBJ2-7; the tabulated D call, TRBD2, remains unverified against the DNA. TRBV21-1 is deemed a pseudogene. This CDR3 has 17 residues. CDR3 in DNA: TGTGCCAGCAGCAAAGAGGGGAGGGATAGTCTCTCCTACGAGCAGTACTTC. This encodes CASSKEGRDSLSYEQYF.

The V call is TRBV20-1, the J call TRBJ1-1; D is unclear. Germline CDR1 DFQATT, CDR2 SNEGSKA (reference sequence). V lost 3 bases and J 1 base, leaving 12 bases between the germline ends. This CDR3 has 14 residues. Written as DNA, the CDR3 is TGCAGTGCTAGCTCCAGGTTGGGGAACACTGAAGCTTTCTTT. Translated: CSASSRLGNTEAFF.

The V gene is TRBV6-5, the J gene TRBJ2-3; 14 bases map to TRBD2. Trimming at V came to 2 bases and at J to 2 bases, leaving 3 bases not matched to a gene. The CDR3 is made up of 17 amino acids. From germline, CDR1 is MNHEY and CDR2 SVGAGI. CDR3 region: CASSYLGLAGVTDTQYF. DNA of the CDR3: TGTGCCAGCAGTTACCTGGGACTAGCGGGGGTCACAGATACGCAGTATTTT.

This rearrangement joins TRBV11-2 to TRBJ2-5; unclear D gene. The germline V and J ends were trimmed by 5 bases and 5 bases, with 21 bases remaining between them. This CDR3 region has 16 residues. CDR1 is SGHAT and CDR2 is FQNNGV in the germline V gene. This CDR3 reads CASSKPGSGRGETQYF. CDR3 DNA: TGTGCCAGCAGCAAGCCGGGCTCCGGTCGTGGGGAGACCCAGTACTTC.